This T cell receptor (beta chain) was captured by sequencing in a study of radiotherapy plus CTLA-4 blockade in lung cancer. About the study: Objective responses were seen in around 18% of patients, disease control in approximately 30%. The study, taken as a whole, reports: The best prediction of response reportedly came from early blood T cell clone dynamics, with interferon-beta. In blood, TCR clones derived from the tumor expanded after radiotherapy plus ipilimumab.

This clone was counted only a few times. What it binds is unknown. Those with chemo-refractory metastatic non-small-cell lung cancer were treated with focal radiation combined with CTLA-4 blockade using ipilimumab. Generated by immunoSEQ multiplex PCR, the TCRdb table keeps only in-frame clones and is missing some. This repertoire shows about 70,000 clones, around 79% found once; its top ten account for more than 8.5%. The TCR originated in a human donor with non-small cell lung cancer who had a complete response to radiotherapy plus ipilimumab. This specimen was peripheral blood, taken from a patient treated with radiotherapy plus ipilimumab.

For the CDR3, the DNA is TGTGCCAGCAGCCCCGAGACAGGGAAAAATGAAAAACTGTTTTTT. Amino acid sequence: CASSPETGKNEKLFF. J is TRBJ1-4 and V is TRBV27; TRBD1 aligns across 7 bases. The ends lost 6 bases at V and 5 bases at J; junction bases unmatched: 9. Germline lookup yields CDR1 MNHEY and CDR2 SMNVEV (reference sequence). This CDR3 region has 15 residues.